This T cell receptor beta chain derives from a study of blood T cell repertoires in COVID-19. Germline V gene lookup returns CDR1 MNHEY and CDR2 SVGAGI. Trimming at V came to 7 bases and at J to 4 bases, leaving 5 bases not matched to a gene. CDR3 length equals 13 residues. Repertoires were generated with immunoSEQ multiplex PCR, while TCRdb's copy carries only in-frame clones and drops some. Of about 100,000 clones in the sample, around nine tenths were seen once. Seattle's cohort entered during active infection and was followed longitudinally. V usage is TRBV6-5 and J usage is TRBJ2-7, with 9 bases lining up with TRBD1. The source material was peripheral blood. This TCR was recovered from a human donor with COVID-19, enrolled during active disease. The donor label of this sample is uncertain. The CDR3 loop reads CASNSGQGYEQYF. Written as DNA, the CDR3 is TGTGCCAGCAATTCGGGACAGGGTTACGAGCAGTACTTC.